The 17 T cell receptor beta chains listed next were all sequenced from one sample in a study of OX40 agonist ivuxolimab in advanced cancers. Produced via immunoSEQ multiplex PCR; TCRdb's table is partial and in-frame only. The table has about 64,000 clones, about 90% seen once. This specimen consisted of CD4+ or CD8+ T cells sorted from blood, obtained in a trial of the OX40 agonist ivuxolimab. The receptor source for this set is an adult with an advanced solid tumor such as melanoma, head and neck, liver or kidney cancer.

The V and J genes are TRBV6-5 and TRBJ1-1, with TRBD1 as a possible D gene (5 bases). Germline lookup yields CDR1 MNHEY and CDR2 SVGAGI. V was clipped by 7 bases and J by 2 bases, with 14 bases between them. The CDR3 runs to 14 residues. The CDR3 DNA follows: TGTGCCAGCACCAGACAGACGGGCAACACTGAAGCTTTCTTT. It codes for CASTRQTGNTEAFF.

This clone was detected once. The chain is built from TRBV6-4 and TRBJ2-4; TRBD2 aligns across 7 bases. This CDR3 region has 18 residues. The germline CDR1 and CDR2 sequences are MRHNA and SNTAGT. V lost 2 bases to trimming and J lost 0 bases; unmatched junction nucleotides: 10. In nucleotides, the CDR3 is TGTGCCAGCAGTGACGAAGCGGGAACGCCAAAAGCCAAAAACATTCAGTACTTC. It yields the protein CASSDEAGTPKAKNIQYF.

V and J are TRBV19 and TRBJ2-5; TRBD2 matches at 11 bases. CDR3 length: 15 amino acids. V shed 0 bases, J shed 5 bases, and the junction held 2 bases outside the gene matches. Germline CDR1 is LNHDA and CDR2 is SQIVND (reference sequence). Written as DNA, the CDR3 is TGTGCCAGTAGTATAGATCGACTAGCGGGGGAGACCCAGTACTTC. It specifies CASSIDRLAGETQYF. The full variable domain, with the rest looked up from reference TRBV19 and TRBJ2-5, is DGGITQSPKYLFRKEGQNVTLSCEQNLNHDAMYWYRQDPGQGLRLIYYSQIVNDFQKGDIAEGYSVSREKKESFPLTVTSAQKNPTAFYLCASSIDRLAGETQYFGPGTRLLVL.

The V and J genes are TRBV4-1 and TRBJ1-2, with D possibly TRBD1 on 5 matching bases. The ends were cut back, 3 bases at V and 3 bases at J, with 17 bases in the middle. The V gene's germline CDR1 is MGHRA and CDR2 YSYEKL. The CDR3 consists of 16 residues. CDR3 protein: CASSQARTRGDYGYTF. The CDR3, as DNA: TGCGCCAGCAGCCAGGCAAGGACGCGAGGGGACTATGGCTACACCTTC.

The CDR3 sequence: CASSRPPPEGYTF. CDR3 DNA: TGTGCCAGCAGCCGACCCCCCCCGGAAGGCTACACCTTC. V is TRBV7-9 and J is TRBJ1-2; D is undetermined. Trimming shortened V by 5 bases and J by 8 bases, and 15 bases separated the two germline ends. Germline V lookup: CDR1 SEHNR, CDR2 FQNEAQ (reference sequence). This CDR3 contains 13 residues.

The chain carries TRBV4-1 and TRBJ2-7; no reliable D call. Germline V gives CDR1 MGHRA, CDR2 YSYEKL. V lost 0 bases to trimming and J lost 0 bases, with 3 bases between them. CDR3 length: 13 residues. The CDR3 DNA sequence: TGCGCCAGCAGCCAAGAACCCTCCTACGAGCAGTACTTC. Residues: CASSQEPSYEQYF.

This clone appeared a single time. In nucleotides, the CDR3 is TGTGCCAGCAGCTTAGTCCGACAGGGGGAGCAGTTCTTC. This encodes CASSLVRQGEQFF. The chain links TRBV7-8 to TRBJ2-1; 8 bases align to TRBD1. Germline CDR1 and CDR2: SGHVS and FQNEAQ. With V trimmed by 1 base and J by 10 bases, 3 bases remained unmatched. The CDR3 loop spans 13 amino acids.

V and J are TRBV6-1 and TRBJ1-4, with 8 bases fitting TRBD1. Germline V gene sequence: CDR1 MNHNS, CDR2 SASEGT. The V and J ends lost 10 bases and 8 bases, in that order; junction bases with no gene match: 9. The CDR3 runs 13 residues. CDR3 bases: TGTGCCACCCTCAGGGGGCTAGGGGAAAAACTGTTTTTT. As protein: CATLRGLGEKLFF.

The chain uses TRBV7-9 and TRBJ2-1; perhaps TRBD2 as D (6 bases). The CDR3 sequence is 15 residues long. Deletions cut 4 bases from V and 6 bases from J, with 16 bases between. Germline V gene sequence: CDR1 SEHNR, CDR2 FQNEAQ (reference sequence). The CDR3 bases are TGTGCCAGCAGCTCTCGACTAGAAGCAAGCAATGAGCAGTTCTTC. It codes for CASSSRLEASNEQFF.

This chain's CDR3 is CASSSSGRLETQYF. Written as DNA, the CDR3 is TGTGCCAGCAGTAGTAGCGGGAGACTGGAGACCCAGTACTTC. The chain has TRBV6-5 and TRBJ2-5; TRBD2 agrees at 9 bases. The CDR3 runs 14 residues. Losses at the gene ends were 5 bases for V and 5 bases for J; bases not matched to a gene: 6. Looked up from germline, CDR1 is MNHEY and CDR2 is SVGAGI.

The chain links TRBV9 to TRBJ1-2, with D maybe TRBD1 (6 bases). CDR3 length: 16 residues. The germline V gene encodes CDR1 SGDLS and CDR2 YYNGEE. Trimming pared 4 bases from V and 1 base from J, leaving 17 bases between. The CDR3 protein is CASSTSTGRFNYGYTF. The DNA of the CDR3 is TGTGCCAGCAGCACCAGTACAGGGAGATTTAACTATGGCTACACCTTC.

Here the CDR3 DNA reads TGCGCCAGCCAACCGACAGGGATGGTCGCCTACAATGAGCAGTTCTTC. This codes for CASQPTGMVAYNEQFF. This chain links TRBV5-1 with TRBJ2-1; TRBD1 aligns across 7 bases. Germline-derived CDR1 and CDR2 are SGHRS and YFSETQ. This CDR3 contains 16 residues. V shed 7 bases, J shed 2 bases, and the junction held 12 bases outside the gene matches. Filled out from reference TRBV5-1 and TRBJ2-1, the complete variable domain reads KAGVTQTPRYLIKTRGQQVTLSCSPISGHRSVSWYQQTPGQGLQFLFEYFSETQRNKGNFPGRFSGRQFSNSRSEMNVSTLELGDSALYLCASQPTGMVAYNEQFFGPGTRLTVL.

The chain is built from TRBV13 and TRBJ2-1; no firm D call. V was trimmed by 5 bases and J by 6 bases, leaving 11 bases between them. CDR3 size: 13 residues. CDR1 and CDR2 (germline): PRHDT, FYEKMQ (reference sequence). The CDR3 loop reads CASSLGSINEQFF. CDR3 sequence (DNA): TGTGCCAGCAGCCTCGGGTCCATCAATGAGCAGTTCTTC.

The chain joins TRBV25-1 to TRBJ1-1; 11 nucleotides match TRBD1. This CDR3 is 13 amino acids long. Germline CDR1 MGHDK, CDR2 SYGVNS. Trimming took 6 bases from V and 9 from J; bases not matched to a gene: 6. The CDR3 DNA reads as TGTGCCAGCAGAGGGACAGGGGGGAGGAAAGCTTTCTTT. It yields the protein CASRGTGGRKAFF.

The gene calls are TRBV4-1 and TRBJ2-1; the D is unclear. The CDR3 covers 15 residues. With 2 bases removed from V and 9 bases from J, the gap between germline ends came to 17 bases. Germline V gene lookup returns CDR1 MGHRA and CDR2 YSYEKL. The CDR3 sequence is CASSQFLHSNVEQFF. In DNA form, the CDR3 reads TGCGCCAGCAGCCAATTCCTCCACTCCAATGTTGAGCAGTTCTTC.

As concerns this clone: The identical CDR3 is also encoded by other nucleotide sequences in the sample. The chain has TRBV5-1 and TRBJ2-3; D not certain. Per germline, CDR1 SGHRS and CDR2 YFSETQ. Trimming removed 4 bases from V and 3 bases from J, with 6 bases in between. The CDR3 length is 12 residues. CDR3 sequence reads: CASSPGTDTQYF. In DNA form, the CDR3 reads TGCGCCAGCAGCCCCGGGACAGATACGCAGTATTTT.

The chain has TRBV11-3 and TRBJ2-7, with unresolved D. Germline CDR1 reads SGHNT; CDR2 reads YENEEA. The CDR3 is 13 amino acids. The V end was cut by 3 bases, the J end by 3 bases, with 9 bases between. The CDR3 DNA is TGTGCCAGCAGCTTCGGACCCATCTACGAGCAGTACTTC. Its protein is CASSFGPIYEQYF.